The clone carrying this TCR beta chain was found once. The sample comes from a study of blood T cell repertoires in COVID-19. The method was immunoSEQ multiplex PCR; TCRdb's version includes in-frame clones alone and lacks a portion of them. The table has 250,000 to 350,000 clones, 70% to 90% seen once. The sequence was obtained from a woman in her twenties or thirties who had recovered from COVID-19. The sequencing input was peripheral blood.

For the CDR3, the DNA is TGCGCCAGCAGCTCAACAGGGGCCGGCTCCTATAATTCACCCCTCCACTTT. It yields the protein CASSSTGAGSYNSPLHF. The V call is TRBV5-1, the J call TRBJ1-6; 7 bases agree with TRBD1. The CDR3 is 17 amino acids. Germline V lookup: CDR1 SGHRS, CDR2 YFSETQ. V lost 3 bases, J lost 0 bases, and 6 bases stayed unmatched.